A single sample is the source of the 28 T cell receptor beta chains below, sequenced in a study of regulatory T cells in long-lasting Graves disease. Time point defined: newly diagnosed GD, antithyroid drugs for less than 3 months. Extracted RNA from PBMCs served as the source of the TCR library. The authors built TCR beta libraries using iRepertoire HTBI primers and Arm-PCR of CDR3 regions. TCRdb recomputed calls from the multiplex PCR reads with MiXCR, one row per CDR3 protein. This sample has roughly 380,000 distinct CDR3 sequences, with approximately 16% found just once. These data were likewise used in another study, on T cells in Graves' hyperthyroidism and ophthalmopathy.

Here the sequenced sample was peripheral blood mononuclear cells (PBMCs), taken at new diagnosis, from a patient treated with antithyroid drugs. The receptors stem from a man in his forties or fifties with Graves disease.

This clonotype was observed a handful of times. This sequence joins TRBV4-1 and TRBJ1-5; D gene unclear. Germline V gives CDR1 MGHRA, CDR2 YSYEKL. The CDR3 loop spans 17 amino acids. The V and J ends lost 2 bases and 4 bases respectively, with 18 bases between them. The CDR3 is CASSQPGGRNVNQPQHF. The CDR3 nucleotides read TGCGCCAGCAGCCAACCCGGAGGGAGAAATGTTAATCAGCCCCAGCATTTT.

This sequence joins TRBV25-1 and TRBJ2-1; D may be TRBD1 (5 bases). The V end was cut by 3 bases, the J end by 0 bases, with 9 bases between. This CDR3 has 15 residues. Looked up from germline, CDR1 is MGHDK and CDR2 is SYGVNS. The CDR3 loop is CASSDRQSSYNEQFF. In nucleotides, the CDR3 is TGTGCCAGCAGTGACCGACAGAGCTCCTACAATGAGCAGTTCTTC.

Ten or more counts support this clonotype. This chain joins TRBV29-1 and TRBJ2-5, with TRBD2 matching over 9 bases. The junction had 4 bases not matched to a gene; V was cut back by 3 bases and J by 2 bases. This CDR3 comprises 14 residues. Germline CDR1 reads SQVTM; CDR2 reads ANQGSEA. CDR3 protein: CSVDASGVQETQYF. In DNA form, the CDR3 reads TGCAGCGTTGACGCTAGCGGGGTTCAAGAGACCCAGTACTTC.

This clonotype was counted ten times or more. V gene TRBV2 combines with J gene TRBJ1-1; 8 bases fit TRBD1. V was clipped by 9 bases and J by 5 bases; unmatched bases: 5. The CDR3 sequence is 12 residues long. Germline V gene sequence: CDR1 SNHLY, CDR2 FYNNEI. CDR3 DNA sequence: TGTGCCAGGACAGGGGACGGGACTGAAGCTTTCTTT. The encoded protein is CARTGDGTEAFF.

This clonotype came up many times. The chain employs TRBV28 and TRBJ2-7, with no clear D. This CDR3 comprises 12 residues. Trimming cost V 8 bases and J 0 bases, with 8 bases left between them. CDR1 and CDR2 from the germline V gene are MDHEN and SYDVKM. CDR3: CASVRYSYEQYF. The DNA for the CDR3 is TGTGCCAGCGTACGGTACTCCTACGAGCAGTACTTC.

This clonotype was recorded at least ten times. This chain links TRBV19 with TRBJ2-7; 7 nucleotides align to TRBD1. The V and J ends lost 5 bases and 0 bases, in that order; junction bases with no gene match: 4. This CDR3 has 14 residues. Germline CDR1 reads LNHDA; CDR2 reads SQIVND (reference sequence). The CDR3 loop is CASSPGQHSYEQYF. CDR3 sequence (DNA): TGTGCCAGTAGTCCGGGACAGCACTCCTACGAGCAGTACTTC.

This clonotype was observed at least ten times. V and J are TRBV13 and TRBJ1-1; D unclear. The CDR3 is made up of 13 amino acids. The germline V and J ends were trimmed by 5 bases and 0 bases, with 7 bases remaining between them. Germline V lookup: CDR1 PRHDT, CDR2 FYEKMQ (reference sequence). The CDR3 DNA reads as TGTGCCAGCAGCCAGACCATGAACACTGAAGCTTTCTTT. It codes for CASSQTMNTEAFF.

V and J are TRBV3-1 and TRBJ1-6; D gene uncertain. CDR1 is LGHDT and CDR2 is YNNKEL in the germline V gene (reference sequence). This CDR3 is built from 15 residues. Trimming cost V 0 bases and J 9 bases, with 12 bases left between them. The CDR3 DNA sequence: TGTGCCAGCAGCCAAGATGTTTCGGCAGGTTCACCCCTCCACTTT. Its translation is CASSQDVSAGSPLHF.

To note about this clonotype: A clone one base away is much larger, so this may be a read error. This sequence joins TRBV28 and TRBJ2-7; D may be TRBD1 (6 bases). Trimming left V 5 bases short and J 6 bases short, with 20 bases between. From germline, CDR1 is MDHEN and CDR2 SYDVKM. The CDR3 runs to 15 residues. In DNA form, the CDR3 reads TGTGCCAGCAGTGGTCGGCAGGGGCTTAGTTGCGAGCAGTACTTC. It yields the protein CASSGRQGLSCEQYF.

This clonotype was seen more than once but under ten times. The chain uses TRBV12-3 or TRBV12-4 and TRBJ2-4; D is undetermined. Judging by the DNA end, TRBJ2-5 fits better; the J call may be wrong. There are 13 residues in the CDR3. This chain's CDR3 is CASSLVEGQTQYF. CDR3 nucleotide sequence: TGTGCCAGCAGTTTAGTGGAAGGGCAGACCCAGTACTTC.

Comment on this clonotype: The CDR3 carries no conserved terminal phenylalanine or tryptophan, so it likely arises from a read error. The V call is TRBV7-9, the J call TRBJ1-5, with TRBD1 as a possible D gene (5 bases). The CDR3 has 14 amino acids. V lost 2 bases to trimming and J lost 3 bases, with 8 bases between them. CDR1 is SEHNR, CDR2 FQNEAQ, per germline (reference sequence). This CDR3 reads CASSLPGSNQPQHC. The CDR3, as DNA: TGTGCCAGCAGCTTACCAGGGTCCAATCAGCCCCAGCATTGT.

This clonotype was recorded many times. The chain links TRBV5-8 to TRBJ1-1; TRBD1 matches at 7 bases. Trimming at V came to 3 bases and at J to 0 bases, leaving 8 bases not matched to a gene. The CDR3 has 16 amino acids. CDR1 and CDR2 from the germline V gene are SGHTS and YDEGEE. The CDR3: CASSSLTGVLNTEAFF. As DNA, the CDR3 is TGTGCCAGCAGCTCCCTCACAGGGGTGTTGAACACTGAAGCTTTCTTT.

In its sample, this clonotype was seen a few times. V and J are TRBV29-1 and TRBJ1-5; 8 nucleotides agree with TRBD1. The CDR3 covers 13 residues. With V trimmed by 7 bases and J by 6 bases, 8 bases remained unmatched. Germline V CDR1 and CDR2: SQVTM, ANQGSEA. CDR3 sequence (DNA): TGCAGCGCTGGGGGACAGGTCGGTCAGCCCCAGCATTTT. Translating gives CSAGGQVGQPQHF.

As to this clonotype: It may be a read error: a sequence one base away is much more abundant. The V call is TRBV6-2 or TRBV6-3, the J call TRBJ2-1; 9 nucleotides match TRBD1. V was pared by 6 bases and J by 6 bases, with 15 bases of the junction left unmatched. The CDR3 loop spans 17 amino acids. The V gene's germline CDR1 is MNHEY and CDR2 SVGEGT. This chain's CDR3 is CASSRHPTGGGSNEQFF. In DNA form, the CDR3 reads TGTGCCAGCAGCAGACACCCGACAGGGGGAGGTTCCAATGAGCAGTTCTTC.

This clonotype was seen many times. The chain uses TRBV20-1 and TRBJ2-3; possible D gene TRBD1, 5 bases. The CDR3 consists of 15 residues. Per the germline V gene, CDR1 is DFQATT and CDR2 is SNEGSKA (reference sequence). The V gene lost 0 bases and the J gene lost 0 bases, with 10 bases spanning the gap. CDR3 amino acids: CSARDRVTSTDTQYF. CDR3 DNA: TGCAGTGCTAGAGACAGGGTAACTAGCACAGATACGCAGTATTTT.

On this clonotype: A much larger clone differs from this one at a single base, so this may be a read error. The V and J genes are TRBV4-3 and TRBJ2-5, with 9 bases matching TRBD2. The germline gives CDR1 LGHNA, CDR2 YSLEER. The CDR3 spans 15 residues. The CDR3 region has the DNA TGCACCAGCAGCCAGCTTAGCGGGGGACAAGAGACCCAGTACTTC. Translating gives CTSSQLSGGQETQYF.

This clonotype was detected ten times or more. The chain has TRBV29-1 and TRBJ2-7; TRBD1 agrees at 10 bases. The trim removed 6 bases at V and 4 bases at J, leaving 6 bases unmatched. This CDR3 spans 13 amino acids. Germline V gene lookup returns CDR1 SQVTM and CDR2 ANQGSEA. This CDR3 is CSVAGTGEYEQYF. CDR3 nucleotides: TGCAGCGTCGCCGGGACAGGGGAGTACGAGCAGTACTTC.

This clonotype was found many times. V and J are TRBV7-9 and TRBJ1-5; tentatively, D is TRBD1 (6 bases). V lost 2 bases to trimming and J lost 6 bases, with 17 bases between them. CDR1 and CDR2 (germline): SEHNR, FQNEAQ (reference sequence). The CDR3 covers 16 residues. This CDR3 reads CASSLYMGTSVQPQHF. The CDR3 DNA reads TGTGCCAGCAGCTTATACATGGGGACATCCGTTCAGCCCCAGCATTTT.

This chain connects TRBV27 to TRBJ2-1, with 10 bases lining up with TRBD2. The length of the CDR3 is 16 residues. After removal of 3 bases from V and 0 bases from J, the junction contained 2 bases not matched to a gene. Germline CDR1 reads MNHEY; CDR2 reads SMNVEV (reference sequence). The CDR3 protein is CASSFLAGGSYNEQFF. The DNA of the CDR3 is TGTGCCAGCAGTTTTTTAGCGGGGGGCTCCTACAATGAGCAGTTCTTC.

For this clonotype: A far larger clone is a single base away, which makes a read error likely. V gene TRBV7-8 combines with J gene TRBJ2-3; 9 nucleotides align to TRBD1. TRBJ2-7 matches the DNA end more closely, so the J call is doubtful. This CDR3 contains 17 residues. Germline CDR1 is SGHVS and CDR2 is FQNEAQ. CDR3: CASSPKRPTGGTYEQYF. The DNA for the CDR3 is TGTGCCAGCAGCCCAAAGCGACCGACAGGGGGAACCTACGAGCAGTACTTC.

This clonotype was counted many times. This chain connects TRBV4-2 to TRBJ2-1; no reliable D call. The ends were cut back, 0 bases at V and 3 bases at J, with 9 bases in the middle. The CDR3 is 15 amino acids. In germline, CDR1 is LGHNA, CDR2 YNFKEQ. The CDR3 nucleotides are TGTGCCAGCAGCCAAGAAGCGCAGGACTACAATGAGCAGTTCTTC. Protein: CASSQEAQDYNEQFF.

This clonotype was seen just once. The V and J genes are TRBV27 and TRBJ2-3; 13 nucleotides line up with TRBD2. V lost 5 bases to trimming and J lost 2 bases; unmatched junction nucleotides: 7. The CDR3 runs 17 residues. The germline CDR1 and CDR2 sequences are MNHEY and SMNVEV (reference sequence). CDR3 protein: CASSTRLAGGATDTQYF. The CDR3 DNA follows: TGTGCCAGCAGTACTAGACTAGCGGGGGGCGCCACAGATACGCAGTATTTT.

This clonotype was counted at least ten times. This rearrangement joins TRBV24-1 to TRBJ2-3, with 8 bases lining up with TRBD2. Germline lookup yields CDR1 KGHDR and CDR2 SFDVKD. This CDR3 has 15 residues. Trimming at V came to 5 bases and at J to 2 bases, leaving 5 bases not matched to a gene. In nucleotides, the CDR3 is TGTGCCACCAGTGGGCGGGGGGCCCTCACAGATACGCAGTATTTT. Translated: CATSGRGALTDTQYF.

This clonotype came up many times. The chain is built from TRBV7-9 and TRBJ2-5, with 7 nucleotides matching TRBD1. The V gene end was trimmed by 7 bases and the J gene end by 0 bases; junction bases not matched to a gene: 11. Per germline, CDR1 SEHNR and CDR2 FQNEAQ (reference sequence). The CDR3 is 16 amino acids. CDR3 DNA sequence: TGTGCCAGCACCCAAAGGGGGACAGTGTACCAAGAGACCCAGTACTTC. As protein: CASTQRGTVYQETQYF.

The V and J genes are TRBV28 and TRBJ1-2; unclear D gene. Deletions cut 6 bases from V and 5 bases from J, with 10 bases between. This CDR3 has 12 residues. Germline-derived CDR1 and CDR2 are MDHEN and SYDVKM. In DNA form, the CDR3 reads TGTGCCAGCAGCCCCCCCCGATATGGCTACACCTTC. Amino acid sequence: CASSPPRYGYTF.

A word on this clonotype: A read error is possible here, since a much larger clone lies one base away. V and J are TRBV28 and TRBJ1-4, with TRBD1 identical over 9 bases. Germline CDR1 and CDR2: MDHEN and SYDVKM. This CDR3 contains 15 residues. Trimming cost V 6 bases and J 3 bases; bases outside gene matches: 5. CDR3 residues: CASRGTGLANEKLFF. In DNA, the CDR3 is TGTGCCAGCAGAGGGACAGGGCTGGCTAATGAAAAACTGTTTTTT.

In its sample, this clonotype was seen many times. The V gene is TRBV7-2, the J gene TRBJ1-6, with D unresolved. CDR3 size: 12 residues. Germline assignment: CDR1 SGHTA and CDR2 FQGNSA. The V end was cut by 2 bases, the J end by 10 bases, with 6 bases between. CDR3 coding DNA: TGTGCCAGCAGCTTAATTGGCTCACCCCTCCACTTT. Translating it yields CASSLIGSPLHF.

This clonotype was found a few times. This chain joins TRBV30 and TRBJ1-3; D unclear. Germline CDR1 is GTSNPN and CDR2 is SVGIG (reference sequence). CDR3 size: 14 residues. Trimming stripped 3 bases from V and 2 bases from J, with 11 bases between. For the CDR3, the DNA is TGTGCCTGGAGCCAGACGGCTACTGGAAACACCATATATTTT. Its translation is CAWSQTATGNTIYF.